One T cell receptor beta chain is described in this entry. Its antigen remains unknown. The data were taken from a study of shared clonotypes between healthy human individuals. Notes on the study in general: Lower generation probabilities were found for non-shared clonotypes than for those shared by all four donors.

Germline V gene sequence: CDR1 SGHTA, CDR2 FQGNSA. The V gene end was trimmed by 1 base and the J gene end by 6 bases; junction bases not matched to a gene: 11. This CDR3 has 16 amino acids. Division of CD4+ cells produced a CD45RA+ naive subset and a CD45RA-negative memory subset. Repertoires were generated with immunoSEQ multiplex PCR, while TCRdb's copy carries only in-frame clones and drops some. The sample yields under 1,900,000 clones, 98% seen once. Sequenced sample: naive CD4+ T cells sorted from blood. This sample's subset: CD45RA+ positively selected. The sequence came from a man younger than 45 in good health. The genes are TRBV7-2 and TRBJ2-7; 8 nucleotides line up with TRBD2. The CDR3 sequence: CASSLGPSGSWGEQYF. In DNA, the CDR3 is TGTGCCAGCAGCTTAGGGCCCAGCGGGAGTTGGGGCGAGCAGTACTTC.